What follows describes a single T cell receptor beta chain. The data belong to a study of T cell changes during pregnancy in multiple sclerosis. Repertoires were generated with immunoSEQ multiplex PCR, while TCRdb's copy carries only in-frame clones and drops some. The sample lists 15,000 to 25,000 clones; 70% to 90% were seen once. The clonotype originates from a female donor in good health, enrolled as a control in a pregnancy study. The input for sequencing was CD8+ T cells from peripheral blood mononuclear cells, taken in the second trimester of pregnancy.

The CDR3 loop is CASSYGTSAHNEQFF. DNA for the CDR3: TGTGCCAGCAGTTACGGGACTAGCGCCCACAATGAGCAGTTCTTC. The chain is built from TRBV6-5 and TRBJ2-1; 10 bases are a match to TRBD2. The CDR3 covers 15 residues. Germline CDR1 reads MNHEY; CDR2 reads SVGAGI. The V and J ends lost 2 bases and 5 bases, in that order; junction bases with no gene match: 3.